Following are 10 T cell receptor beta chains from one sample sequenced in a study of metastatic and nonmetastatic thyroid tumors. TCRdb used MiXCR to call clones anew from the PCR reads. The repertoire holds some 8,500 clones, with roughly a third as singletons. There were no patients who had received any treatment before thyroid surgery. Material: tumor tissue. These TCRs come from a female donor with papillary thyroid cancer or a benign thyroid nodule (not recorded which). Some clones in this sample may be carry-over from other donors' samples.

The V and J genes are TRBV7-7 and TRBJ2-7; 9 bases map to TRBD1. The CDR3 spans 15 residues. From germline, CDR1 is SSHAT and CDR2 FNYEAQ (reference sequence). The CDR3 DNA reads TGTGCTAGCAGCTGTCCCGGGACAGGGCCCTACGAGCAGTACGTC. Its translation: CASSCPGTGPYEQYV.

This clone rates as medium-sized. The V and J genes are TRBV7-9 and TRBJ1-1; D gene uncertain. Germline CDR1 SEHNR, CDR2 FQNEAQ (reference sequence). The CDR3 runs to 12 residues. V lost 5 bases to trimming and J lost 4 bases, with 8 bases between them. This CDR3 is CASSVEGTEAFF. CDR3 nucleotides: TGTGCCAGCAGCGTGGAGGGCACTGAAGCTTTCTTT.

There are many counts of this clone. CDR3 DNA sequence: TGCGCCAGCAGCCCAAGGTTGAAGGCAGGGGTGGACGAGCAGTACTTC. Translated: CASSPRLKAGVDEQYF. The chain recombines TRBV4-1 with TRBJ2-7; D might be TRBD1 (6 bases). Between the trimmed V and J ends, which lost 4 bases and 5 bases, there was a span of 21 bases. The germline gives CDR1 MGHRA, CDR2 YSYEKL. The CDR3 contains 16 residues.

This clone was counted between two and nine times. V gene TRBV12-3 or TRBV12-4 combines with J gene TRBJ2-1; unclear D gene. V lost 4 bases, J lost 3 bases, and 13 bases lay in between. The CDR3 loop spans 15 amino acids. The CDR3 DNA sequence: TGTGCCAGCAGTTCAAGGGCCTCCCACTACAATGAGCAGTTCTTC. Protein sequence: CASSSRASHYNEQFF.

The V gene is TRBV7-8, the J gene TRBJ2-7, with TRBD2 matching over 9 bases. Germline CDR1 and CDR2: SGHVS and FQNEAQ. The V and J ends lost 1 base and 3 bases, in that order; junction bases with no gene match: 4. The CDR3 spans 15 residues. The CDR3 nucleotides read TGTGCCAGCAGCTTAGTGGGTAGCGGGGGCTACGAGCAGTACTTC. It yields the protein CASSLVGSGGYEQYF.

The V gene is TRBV5-1, the J gene TRBJ1-2; maybe TRBD1 (6 bases). The CDR3 has 15 amino acids. V gave up 0 bases and J gave up 8 bases, with 17 bases separating them. Germline CDR1 reads SGHRS; CDR2 reads YFSETQ. DNA for the CDR3: TGCGCCAGCAGCTTGGAGGGACAAGGCACAAAGGGCTACACCTTC. Amino acid sequence: CASSLEGQGTKGYTF.

This clone is termed medium-sized. Other DNA sequences in the same sample also yield this CDR3. The chain recombines TRBV28 with TRBJ2-3; D is perhaps TRBD1 or TRBD2 (6 bases each). This CDR3 comprises 15 residues. The V gene lost 4 bases and the J gene lost 1 base, with 12 bases spanning the gap. Germline assignment: CDR1 MDHEN and CDR2 SYDVKM. The CDR3 nucleotides read TGTGCCAGCAGTTCCATCGGGGGCGGCACAGATACGCAGTATTTT. It encodes CASSSIGGGTDTQYF. The entire variable domain, with the rest obtained from reference TRBV28 and TRBJ2-3, is as follows: DVKVTQSSRYLVKRTGEKVFLECVQDMDHENMFWYRQDPGLGLRLIYFSYDVKMKEKGDIPEGYSVSREKKERFSLILESASTNQTSMYLCASSSIGGGTDTQYFGPGTRLTVL.

This clone has a count of ten or more. The chain has TRBV20-1 and TRBJ2-1, with a possible D match to TRBD1 (6 bases). V dropped 5 bases and J dropped 4 bases, with 27 bases sitting between them. In germline, CDR1 is DFQATT, CDR2 SNEGSKA (reference sequence). The CDR3 is 18 residues long. The CDR3 DNA reads TGCAGTGCTCAGGGGTTTGATGCTAAACCGGGGCTTTACAATGAGCAGTTCTTC. Its protein product is CSAQGFDAKPGLYNEQFF.

This clone was observed a handful of times. CDR3 region: CAISRGLSDSPLHF. The CDR3 nucleotides read TGTGCCATCAGCCGGGGGTTATCGGATTCACCCCTCCACTTT. This chain joins TRBV10-3 and TRBJ1-6, with a possible D match to TRBD1 (5 bases). Trimming took 6 bases from V and 8 from J, leaving 14 bases between them. This CDR3 has 14 amino acids. The germline V gene encodes CDR1 ENHRY and CDR2 SYGVKD.

The table lists this clone with a few counts. The chain recombines TRBV6-1 with TRBJ2-3; 11 bases line up with TRBD2. Germline V gene lookup returns CDR1 MNHNS and CDR2 SASEGT. This CDR3 spans 15 amino acids. V dropped 6 bases and J dropped 5; count of bases not matched to a gene: 7. In nucleotides, the CDR3 is TGTGCCAGCAGAGTAGCGGGAGGGCCGGAAGATACGCAGTATTTT. Its protein is CASRVAGGPEDTQYF.